Detailed here is one T cell receptor beta chain. Its antigen remains unidentified. No base-level quality is on record; no much larger clone is a single base apart. The library was produced with the immunoSEQ multiplex PCR assay. In TCRdb, the immuneACCESS table is reduced to in-frame sequences with V and J assigned. These tables do not hold every clone; where another copy was compared, an unresolved V gene accounts for under half, and the others remain unexplained. Recorded for this sample are 350,000 to 450,000 clones; about 93% of them occurred a single time. The ten largest clonotypes hold approximately 6.3% of the sample. The source of the sample is a study of control samples from healthy donors and cancer patients (dated by TCRdb to the early 2020s). CDR1 and CDR2, looked up from the germline V gene, are ENHRY and SYGVKD. The cysteine opens and the phenylalanine closes a CDR3 of 11 amino acids. Just CDR3 DNA is preserved here, 33 bases in frame from base 1. V is clipped by 3 bases and J by 8 bases, and the sequence between their germline boundaries is 5 bases long.

This clonotype originated in a man in his forties with head and neck cancer. Source material: PBMCs. The rearrangement combines TRBV10-3 with TRBJ2-1; no confident D gene assignment can be made. The DNA is as follows: TGTGCCATCAGTGACGGAGATGAGCAGTTCTTC. Translated, this is CAISDGDEQFF.